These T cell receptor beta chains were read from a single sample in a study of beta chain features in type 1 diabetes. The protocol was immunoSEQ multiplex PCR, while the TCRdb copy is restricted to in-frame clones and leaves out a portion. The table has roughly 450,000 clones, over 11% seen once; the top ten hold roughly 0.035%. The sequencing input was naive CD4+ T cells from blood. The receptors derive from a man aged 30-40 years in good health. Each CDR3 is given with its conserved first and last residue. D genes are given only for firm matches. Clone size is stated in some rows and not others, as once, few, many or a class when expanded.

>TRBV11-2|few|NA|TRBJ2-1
TGTGCCAGCAGCTTAAGACTAGTTTCGGATGAGCAGTTCTTC
CASSLRLVSDEQFF
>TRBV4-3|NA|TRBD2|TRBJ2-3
TGCGCCAGCAGCCAAGACGCTAGCGGGGGGGCCGGTACGCAGTATTTT
CASSQDASGGAGTQYF
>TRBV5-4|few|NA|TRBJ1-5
TGTGCCAGCAGCTTGGGGGGCGAGGTCGGTAGCAATCAGCCCCAGCATTTT
CASSLGGEVGSNQPQHF
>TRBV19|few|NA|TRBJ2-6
TGTGCCAGTACCACACAGGGTTTGGGTTCTGGGGCCAACGTCCTGACTTTC
CASTTQGLGSGANVLTF
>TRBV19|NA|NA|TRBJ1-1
TGTGCCAGTAGTCCAGCCAACACTGAAGCTTTCTTT
CASSPANTEAFF
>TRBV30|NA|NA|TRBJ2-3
TGTGCCTGGGGGTTTCTAAAGGTAGCGGCTAGCACAGATACGCAGTATTTT
CAWGFLKVAASTDTQYF
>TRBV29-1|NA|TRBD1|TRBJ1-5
TGCAGCGCCAGCGTTGGACAGGGTGATCAGCCCCAGCATTTT
CSASVGQGDQPQHF
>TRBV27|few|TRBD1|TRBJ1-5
TGTGCCAGCAGTTTGAAATGGGACAGGGTTTTTCAGCCCCAGCATTTT
CASSLKWDRVFQPQHF
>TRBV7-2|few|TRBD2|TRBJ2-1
TGTGCCAGCAGCTTATCGGGACTAGCGGGATACAATGAGCAGTTCTTC
CASSLSGLAGYNEQFF
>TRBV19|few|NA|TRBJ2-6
TGTGCCAGCCTCCTTGGCTCTGGGGCCAACGTCCTGACTTTC
CASLLGSGANVLTF
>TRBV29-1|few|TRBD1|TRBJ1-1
TGCAGCGTCCAGGGGGTATCTTACACTGAAGCTTTCTTT
CSVQGVSYTEAFF
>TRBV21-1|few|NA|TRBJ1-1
TGTGCCAGCGTGACAGGGGGGAACACTGAAGCTTTCTTT
CASVTGGNTEAFF
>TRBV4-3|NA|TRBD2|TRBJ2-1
TGCGCCAGCAGCCAAGCGAGTAGCGGGAGGGCCGGCTCAAGGAATGAGCAGTTCTTC
CASSQASSGRAGSRNEQFF
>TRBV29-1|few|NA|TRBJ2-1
TGCAGCGTTGATTGGGCAGGGGTTTTTGGTGAGCAGTTCTTC
CSVDWAGVFGEQFF
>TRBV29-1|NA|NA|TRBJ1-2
TGCAGCGTGTCGACAGTCGAAGGCTATGGCTACACCTTC
CSVSTVEGYGYTF
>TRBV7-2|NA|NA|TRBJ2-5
TGTGCCAGCAGCACTCGACAGTTTCCGGAGACCCAGTACTTC
CASSTRQFPETQYF
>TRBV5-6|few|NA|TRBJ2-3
TGTGCCAGCAGCTTGGGGTACAGGAGCACAGATACGCAGTATTTT
CASSLGYRSTDTQYF
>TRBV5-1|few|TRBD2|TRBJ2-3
TGCGCCAGCAGCGAGACTAGCGCCCAAGGGACAGATACGCAGTATTTT
CASSETSAQGTDTQYF
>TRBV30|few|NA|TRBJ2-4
TGTGCCTGGAGCCCCGGGTTGGGGCAAAACATTCAGTACTTC
CAWSPGLGQNIQYF
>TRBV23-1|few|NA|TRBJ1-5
TGCGCCAGCAGTCAATCCAGAGGGAGATATAGCAATCAGCCCCAGCATTTT
CASSQSRGRYSNQPQHF
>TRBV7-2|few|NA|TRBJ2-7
TGTGCCAGCAGCTTATCCGCCCCTTACCCCTACGAGCAGTACTTC
CASSLSAPYPYEQYF
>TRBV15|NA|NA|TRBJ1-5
TGTGCCACCAGCAGAGATTTGCAGCCCCAGCATTTT
CATSRDLQPQHF
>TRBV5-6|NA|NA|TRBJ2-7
TGTGCCAGCACCAACCACCTGGGGTACGAGCAGTACTTC
CASTNHLGYEQYF
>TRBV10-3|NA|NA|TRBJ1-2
TGTGCCATCAGTGGACTACAGGGCCAAGGCGGCTACACCTTC
CAISGLQGQGGYTF
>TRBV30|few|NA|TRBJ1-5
TGTGCCTGGAGTCCAGGGCTGGGCAATCAGCCCCAGCATTTT
CAWSPGLGNQPQHF
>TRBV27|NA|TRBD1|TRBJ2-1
TGTGCCAGCAGTACCATCCCCGGGACAGGGAGCCATGAGCAGTTCTTC
CASSTIPGTGSHEQFF
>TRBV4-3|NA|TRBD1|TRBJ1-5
TGCGCCAGCAGCCAAGATAGGGGGCTAAATCAGCCCCAGCATTTT
CASSQDRGLNQPQHF
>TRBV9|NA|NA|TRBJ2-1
TGTGCCAGCAGCGTAGTAGGAAGCAATGAGCAGTTCTTC
CASSVVGSNEQFF
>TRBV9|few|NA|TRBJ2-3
TGTGCCAGCAGCGTAATCGGGGAGTCCACAGATACGCAGTATTTT
CASSVIGESTDTQYF
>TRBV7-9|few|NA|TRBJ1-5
TGTGCCAGCAGCTTAAGGGACAATCAGCCCCAGCATTTT
CASSLRDNQPQHF
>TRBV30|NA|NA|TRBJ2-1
TGTGCCTGGAGTCGAAGGCGTGAGCAGTTCTTC
CAWSRRREQFF
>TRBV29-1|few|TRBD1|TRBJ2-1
TGCAGCGTTGTTTTGGGGACAGGGGGTCGCAATGAGCAGTTCTTC
CSVVLGTGGRNEQFF
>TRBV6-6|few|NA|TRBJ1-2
TGTGCCAGCAGTCGAGACAGTAACTATGGCTACACCTTC
CASSRDSNYGYTF
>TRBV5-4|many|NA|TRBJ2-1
TGTGCCAGCAGCATCAAAAACAGGGATGAGCAGTTCTTC
CASSIKNRDEQFF
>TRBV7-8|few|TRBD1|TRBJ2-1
TGTGCCAGCAGCGATGACAGGGGGCGATCCTACAATGAGCAGTTCTTC
CASSDDRGRSYNEQFF
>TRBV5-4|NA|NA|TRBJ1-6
TGTGCCAGCTCCCACCGGCGGGCGGGGATATATGGGGAAGATTCACCCCTCCACTTT
CASSHRRAGIYGEDSPLHF
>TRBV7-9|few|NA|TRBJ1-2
TGTGCCAGCAGCGCCCTGACAGTCGTCACCTATGGCTACACCTTC
CASSALTVVTYGYTF
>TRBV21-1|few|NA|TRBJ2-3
TGTGCCAGCAGCAAATGGCACAGGGGCCCAGATACGCAGTATTTT
CASSKWHRGPDTQYF
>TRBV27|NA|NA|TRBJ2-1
TGTGCCAGCAGTTGGAGGGACCCCTACAATGAGCAGTTCTTC
CASSWRDPYNEQFF
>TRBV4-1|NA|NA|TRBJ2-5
TGCGCCAGCAGCCAACCTTACAGGGGAGGCGAGACCCAGTACTTC
CASSQPYRGGETQYF
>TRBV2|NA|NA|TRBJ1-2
TGTGCCAGCCACCGACGGCTTAACTATGGCTACACCTTC
CASHRRLNYGYTF
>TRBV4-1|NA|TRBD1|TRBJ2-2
TGCGCCAGCAGGAAGACAGGGGACACCGGGGAGCTGTTTTTT
CASRKTGDTGELFF
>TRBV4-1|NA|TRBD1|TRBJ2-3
TGCGCCAGCAGCGCCTACAGGGGGACGCAGTATTTT
CASSAYRGTQYF
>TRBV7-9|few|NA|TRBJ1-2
TGTGCCAGCACCCCCTTGGGCGGGGCTAACTATGGCTACACCTTC
CASTPLGGANYGYTF
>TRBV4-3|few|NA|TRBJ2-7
TGCGCCAGCAGTATAGGGCCTTTCAACGAGCAGTACTTC
CASSIGPFNEQYF
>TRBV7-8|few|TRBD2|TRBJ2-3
TGTGCCAGCAGCTTCTCTAGCGGGGTCGCAGATACGCAGTATTTT
CASSFSSGVADTQYF
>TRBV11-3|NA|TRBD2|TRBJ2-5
TGTGCCAGCAGCCGCGGAGCTAGCGGGCAAGAGACCCAGTACTTC
CASSRGASGQETQYF
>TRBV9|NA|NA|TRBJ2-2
TGTGCCAGCAGCGTACTAACCGGGACGGTGAACACCGGGGAGCTGTTTTTT
CASSVLTGTVNTGELFF
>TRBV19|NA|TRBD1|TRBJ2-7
TGTGCCAGTAGTATAGCCAGGGGGCCTGGATACGAGCAGTACTTC
CASSIARGPGYEQYF
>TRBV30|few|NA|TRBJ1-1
TGTGCCCTGAGGCCTGGGGGTTCAGCTTTCTTT
CALRPGGSAFF
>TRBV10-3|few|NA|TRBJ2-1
TGTGCCATCAGAAAACCTATAAGCTCCTACAATGAGCAGTTCTTC
CAIRKPISSYNEQFF